The rows below give T cell receptor beta chains drawn from one sample of a study of CDR3 diversity in severe acne. MiXCR, applied by TCRdb to the PCR reads, yields one record per CDR3 protein. The data contain about 97,000 distinct CDR3 sequences, around 56% of them singletons. Material for sequencing was blood. The origin of the receptors is a male donor with acne. The conserved cysteine and the conserved F or W are not part of the CDR3 here. Each record gives: V gene, clone size, CDR3 protein. Some rows have no size entry. The others give once, few or many, or a class for an expanded clone.

TRBV7-3	-	ASTRQGGLNQPQH
TRBV2	-	ATSGLRAGELF
TRBV11-2	-	ASRLAGDPADTQY
TRBV10-3	-	AINDGIRSYEQY
TRBV4-1	-	ASSQYRSSGETQY
TRBV2	-	ASSESGPRETQY
TRBV2	-	ASSVSERYSPLH
TRBV19	-	APERRDTDTQY
TRBV10-2	many	ASSERVEQY
TRBV12-3/TRBV12-4	many	ASSLEGAEAF
TRBV7-3	many	ASSLTSTSGRNTGELF
TRBV25-1	-	ASSFLSRDSGRTDTQY
TRBV27	many	ASRGLGSDTQY
TRBV12-3/TRBV12-4	few	ASSLTRIHEQY
TRBV7-3	many	ASSLTTGPRETVTQY